This TCR beta chain originates from a study of blood T cell repertoires in COVID-19. Across the whole study: The samples span acute and convalescent COVID-19 from the United States, Italy and Spain. In each case, the material was cDNA or gDNA derived from T cells, B-cell-depleted T cells, or PBMCs.

This study enrolled people aged 18 to 89 from around 26 US geographic areas. Cohort allocation depended upon clinical history that participants reported. Clones were read by immunoSEQ multiplex PCR, and TCRdb kept only the in-frame ones, dropping some. This sample yields 450,000 or so clones, of which about 90% are seen a single time; around 0.6% belongs to the top ten. This CDR3 spans 15 amino acids. With 0 bases removed from V and 3 bases from J, the gap between germline ends came to 9 bases. Per the germline V gene, CDR1 is SGHAT and CDR2 is FQNNGV. The rearrangement uses TRBV11-2 and TRBJ1-5, with D uncertain. The sample consisted of PBMCs or T cells enriched from blood (not recorded which). The sequence came from a man in his late teens or twenties who had recovered from COVID-19. This CDR3 is CASSLEGRVNQPQHF. CDR3 coding DNA: TGTGCCAGCAGCTTAGAAGGGCGGGTCAATCAGCCCCAGCATTTT.